This TCR beta chain comes out of a study of cytomegalovirus exposure and HLA in healthy donors. The study's findings and limits: In a later analysis, at a false discovery rate of 0.05, roughly 17,000 TCR beta sequences matched HLA alleles. A later examination showed that TCR association rates differed by HLA locus, with DRB1 most and HLA-C fewest.

The CDR3 is 15 residues long. The germline gives CDR1 MNHNS, CDR2 SASEGT. Deletions cut 10 bases from V and 0 bases from J, with 16 bases between. The primer mix had 60 Vbeta and 13 Jbeta primers. The table came from immunoSEQ multiplex PCR; TCRdb's copy has only in-frame clones and leaves some out. The sample lists around 140,000 clones; about 77% were seen once. Of note for this clone: The antigen remains unidentified.

This sequence was found in a female donor in good health and CMV-seronegative. The gene calls are TRBV6-1 and TRBJ1-3; D is unclear. The sample taken for sequencing was PBMCs. As DNA, the CDR3 is TGTGCCACCAGACTAGGCGCCGACTCTGGAAACACCATATATTTT. Residues: CATRLGADSGNTIYF.